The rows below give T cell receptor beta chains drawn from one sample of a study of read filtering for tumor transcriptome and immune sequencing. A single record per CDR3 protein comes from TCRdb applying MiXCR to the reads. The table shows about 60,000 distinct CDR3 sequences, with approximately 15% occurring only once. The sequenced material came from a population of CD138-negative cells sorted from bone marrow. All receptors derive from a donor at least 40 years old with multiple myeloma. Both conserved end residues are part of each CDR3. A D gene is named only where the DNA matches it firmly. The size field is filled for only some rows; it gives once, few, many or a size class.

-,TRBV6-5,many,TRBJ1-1,TGTGCCAGCAGCTCATGGGGACGGAGGGACACTGAAGCTTTCTTT,CASSSWGRRDTEAFF
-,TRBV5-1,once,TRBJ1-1,TGCGCCAGCAGGGCAAGCGTGAACACTGAAGCTTTCTTT,CASRASVNTEAFF
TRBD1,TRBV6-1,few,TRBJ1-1,TGTGCCAGCAGTCGACAGGGGAAGGACACTGAAGCTTTCTTT,CASSRQGKDTEAFF
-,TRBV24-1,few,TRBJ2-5,TGTGCCACCAGTGACTATGTCGGGACATTTGAAGAGACCCAGTACTTC,CATSDYVGTFEETQYF
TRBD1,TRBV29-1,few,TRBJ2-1,TGCAGCGTTGTTGGGGGACAGCTCTACAATGAGCAGTTCTTC,CSVVGGQLYNEQFF
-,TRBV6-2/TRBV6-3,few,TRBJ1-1,TGTGCCAGCTTGGGCAGGGTGGACACTGGAGCTTTCTTT,CASLGRVDTGAFF
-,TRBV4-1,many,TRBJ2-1,TGCGCCAGCAGCCAAGAATGGGCCGCGGATATAGCGGCATCCTACAATGAGCAGTTCTTC,CASSQEWAADIAASYNEQFF
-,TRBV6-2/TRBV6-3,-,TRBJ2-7,TGTGCCAGCAGTTCCTCAGCGAGTCGTGGCTACGAGCAGTACTTC,CASSSSASRGYEQYF
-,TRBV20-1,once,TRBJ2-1,TGCAGTGCCAGAGTAGCCCCTAACAATGAGCAGTTATTC,CSARVAPNNEQLF
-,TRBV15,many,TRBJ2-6,TGTGCCACCAGCAGAGGCAGGGTCTCTGGGGCCAACGTCCTGACTTTC,CATSRGRVSGANVLTF
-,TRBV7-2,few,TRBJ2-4,TGTGCCAGCAGCCCCGACAGATCGACCAAAAACATTCAGTACTTC,CASSPDRSTKNIQYF
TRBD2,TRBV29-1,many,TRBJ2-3,TGCAGCGTTGAGGGGGCCGTCGGGAGGGGTACAGATACGCAGTATTTT,CSVEGAVGRGTDTQYF
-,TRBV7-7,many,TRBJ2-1,TGTGCTAGCAGCTTAGCGTACGGGCAGAGCAATGAGCAGTTCTTC,CASSLAYGQSNEQFF
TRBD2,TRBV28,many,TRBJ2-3,TGTGCCAGCAGACATCAACTAGGGCGGGAGGGCGGAGATACGCAGTATTTT,CASRHQLGREGGDTQYF
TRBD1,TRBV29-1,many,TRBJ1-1,TGCAGCGCCCCGCCGACAGGGCGGACTGAAGCTTTCTTT,CSAPPTGRTEAFF
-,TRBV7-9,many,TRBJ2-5,TGTGCCAGCAGCTTAGCCAGCCAAGAGACCCAGTACTTC,CASSLASQETQYF
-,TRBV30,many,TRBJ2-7,TGTGCCTGGAGTGGTGGACACCTGACCTACGAGCAGTACTTC,CAWSGGHLTYEQYF
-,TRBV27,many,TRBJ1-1,TGTGCCAGCAGTTTTTTGGGTCCCACGAGTACTGAAGCTTTCTTT,CASSFLGPTSTEAFF
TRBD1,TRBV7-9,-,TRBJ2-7,TGTGCCAGCAGCCTAGAGACGTGGACAGGGGTCGAGCAGTACTTC,CASSLETWTGVEQYF
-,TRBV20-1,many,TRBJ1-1,TGCAGTGCAGAGCCTAACCAACAGGTTGAAGCTTTCTTT,CSAEPNQQVEAFF
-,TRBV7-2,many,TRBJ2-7,TGTGCCAGCAGCCAAGAACAGGGCTACGAGCAGTACTTC,CASSQEQGYEQYF
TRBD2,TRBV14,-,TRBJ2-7,TGTGCCAGCAGCCCTAGCGGGAGGGCCCCCTACGAGCAGCACTTC,CASSPSGRAPYEQHF
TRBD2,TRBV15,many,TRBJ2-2,TGTGCCACCAGCAGGCTGGCGGGAGTAGGTGGCGGGGAGCTGTTTTTT,CATSRLAGVGGGELFF
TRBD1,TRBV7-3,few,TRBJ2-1,TGTGCCAGCAGTCGGGACAGGGTCCCCCACAATGAGCAGTTCTTC,CASSRDRVPHNEQFF
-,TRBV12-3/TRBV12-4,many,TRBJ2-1,TGTGCCAGCAGTTTAGGAGGCCCGGTCCTTAGAAATGAGCAGTTCTTC,CASSLGGPVLRNEQFF
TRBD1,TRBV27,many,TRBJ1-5,TGTGCCAGCAGGACCTACAGGGGACAGCCCCAGCATTTT,CASRTYRGQPQHF
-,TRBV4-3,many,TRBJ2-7,TGCGCCAGCAGCCAAGACAGCTTCGTAGGTTACGAGCAGTACTTC,CASSQDSFVGYEQYF
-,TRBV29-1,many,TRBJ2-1,TGCACCACCGGAGTAGAGGGAACCTACAATGAGCAGTTCTTC,CTTGVEGTYNEQFF
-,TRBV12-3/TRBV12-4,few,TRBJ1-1,TGTGCCAGCAACACGATCCAGACGAACACTGAAGCTTTCTTT,CASNTIQTNTEAFF
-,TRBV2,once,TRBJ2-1,TGTGCCAGCAGTTCAACTGAGCAGTTCTTC,CASSSTEQFF
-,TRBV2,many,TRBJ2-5,TGTGCCAGCAGTGATGTTGAAGAGACCCAGTACTTC,CASSDVEETQYF
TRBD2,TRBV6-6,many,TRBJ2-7,TGTGCCAGCAGGCCGGGACTAGCGGGAGGGCCTAGTTACGAGCAGTACTTC,CASRPGLAGGPSYEQYF
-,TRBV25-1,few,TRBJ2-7,TGTGCCAGCAGTGTACAGGGTCGCTACGAGCAGTACTTC,CASSVQGRYEQYF
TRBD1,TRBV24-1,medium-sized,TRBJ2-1,TGTGCCACCAGTGATTCCCGCCGACAGGGGGTTTACAATGAGCAGTTCTTC,CATSDSRRQGVYNEQFF
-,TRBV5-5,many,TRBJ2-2,TGTGCCAGCAGCTTGGTTGCCAGGGGTTCTGGCGGGGAGCTGTTTTTT,CASSLVARGSGGELFF
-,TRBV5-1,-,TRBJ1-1,TGCGCCAGCAGGTTGGGGGACATTTTGGGGACTGAAGCTTTCTTT,CASRLGDILGTEAFF
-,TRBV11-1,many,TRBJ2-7,TGTGCCAGCAGCTTAGTTAGGGGAAACTACGAGCAGTACTTC,CASSLVRGNYEQYF
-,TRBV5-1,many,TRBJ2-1,TGCGCCAGCAGCTTGGGACAGGTCTACAATGAGCAGTTCTTC,CASSLGQVYNEQFF
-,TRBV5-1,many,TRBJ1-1,TGCGCCAGCAGCTTAACAGGCTACCTTGAAGCTTTCTTT,CASSLTGYLEAFF
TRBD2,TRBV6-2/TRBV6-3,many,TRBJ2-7,TGTGCCAGCAGTTACTCGACCGGGAGGGCCAACGAGCAGTACTTC,CASSYSTGRANEQYF
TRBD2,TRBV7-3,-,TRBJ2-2,TGTGCCAGCAGCCAGGGACTAGGTCCCGGGGAGCTGTTTTTT,CASSQGLGPGELFF
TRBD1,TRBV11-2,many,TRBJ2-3,TGTGCCAGCAGCTCCCTAGCCGGGACAGGGGGCTCAGATACGCAGTATTTT,CASSSLAGTGGSDTQYF